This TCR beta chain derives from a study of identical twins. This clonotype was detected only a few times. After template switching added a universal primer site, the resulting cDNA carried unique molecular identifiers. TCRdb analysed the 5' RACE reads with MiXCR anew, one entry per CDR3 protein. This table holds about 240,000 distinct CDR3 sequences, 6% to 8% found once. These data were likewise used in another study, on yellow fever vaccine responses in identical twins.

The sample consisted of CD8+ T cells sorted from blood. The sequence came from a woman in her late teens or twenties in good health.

The CDR3 loop is CASRTGPAGELFF. The CDR3 DNA is TGTGCCAGCAGGACAGGGCCCGCCGGGGAGCTGTTTTTT. The V call is TRBV6-4, the J call TRBJ2-2, with TRBD1 identical over 7 bases. V was clipped by 6 bases and J by 6 bases; unmatched bases: 4. Looked up from germline, CDR1 is MRHNA and CDR2 is SNTAGT. The CDR3 has 13 amino acids.